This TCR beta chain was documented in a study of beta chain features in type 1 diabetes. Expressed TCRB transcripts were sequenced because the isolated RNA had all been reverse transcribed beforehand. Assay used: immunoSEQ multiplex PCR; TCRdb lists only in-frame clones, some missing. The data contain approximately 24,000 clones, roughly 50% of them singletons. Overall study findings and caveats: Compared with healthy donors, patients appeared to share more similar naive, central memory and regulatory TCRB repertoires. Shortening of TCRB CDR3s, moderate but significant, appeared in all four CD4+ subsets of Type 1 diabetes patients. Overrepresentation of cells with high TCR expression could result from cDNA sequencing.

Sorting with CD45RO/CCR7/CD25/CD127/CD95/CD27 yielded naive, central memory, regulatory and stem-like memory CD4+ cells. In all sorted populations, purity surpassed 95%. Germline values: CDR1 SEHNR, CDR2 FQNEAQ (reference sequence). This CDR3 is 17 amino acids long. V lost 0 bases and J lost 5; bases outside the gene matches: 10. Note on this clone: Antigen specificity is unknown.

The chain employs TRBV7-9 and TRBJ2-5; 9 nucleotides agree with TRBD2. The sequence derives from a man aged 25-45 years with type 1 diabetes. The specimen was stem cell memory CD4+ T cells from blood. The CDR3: CASSLAAPSSGGETQYF. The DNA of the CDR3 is TGTGCCAGCAGCTTAGCGGCTCCAAGTAGCGGGGGTGAGACCCAGTACTTC.